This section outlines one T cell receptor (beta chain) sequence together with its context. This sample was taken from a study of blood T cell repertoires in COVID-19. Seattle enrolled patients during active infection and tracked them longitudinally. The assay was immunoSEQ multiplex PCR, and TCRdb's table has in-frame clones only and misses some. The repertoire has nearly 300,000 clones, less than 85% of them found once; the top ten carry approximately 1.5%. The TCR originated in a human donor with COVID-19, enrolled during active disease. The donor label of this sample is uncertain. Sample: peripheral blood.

Written as DNA, the CDR3 is TGTGCCAGCAGCTTAGAGAGAGGAATCACCGGGGAGCTGTTTTTT. It yields the protein CASSLERGITGELFF. The chain joins TRBV7-2 to TRBJ2-2; D is ambiguous. Germline CDR1 reads SGHTA; CDR2 reads FQGNSA. This CDR3 has 15 amino acids. V was trimmed by 1 base and J by 4 bases, leaving 10 bases between them.